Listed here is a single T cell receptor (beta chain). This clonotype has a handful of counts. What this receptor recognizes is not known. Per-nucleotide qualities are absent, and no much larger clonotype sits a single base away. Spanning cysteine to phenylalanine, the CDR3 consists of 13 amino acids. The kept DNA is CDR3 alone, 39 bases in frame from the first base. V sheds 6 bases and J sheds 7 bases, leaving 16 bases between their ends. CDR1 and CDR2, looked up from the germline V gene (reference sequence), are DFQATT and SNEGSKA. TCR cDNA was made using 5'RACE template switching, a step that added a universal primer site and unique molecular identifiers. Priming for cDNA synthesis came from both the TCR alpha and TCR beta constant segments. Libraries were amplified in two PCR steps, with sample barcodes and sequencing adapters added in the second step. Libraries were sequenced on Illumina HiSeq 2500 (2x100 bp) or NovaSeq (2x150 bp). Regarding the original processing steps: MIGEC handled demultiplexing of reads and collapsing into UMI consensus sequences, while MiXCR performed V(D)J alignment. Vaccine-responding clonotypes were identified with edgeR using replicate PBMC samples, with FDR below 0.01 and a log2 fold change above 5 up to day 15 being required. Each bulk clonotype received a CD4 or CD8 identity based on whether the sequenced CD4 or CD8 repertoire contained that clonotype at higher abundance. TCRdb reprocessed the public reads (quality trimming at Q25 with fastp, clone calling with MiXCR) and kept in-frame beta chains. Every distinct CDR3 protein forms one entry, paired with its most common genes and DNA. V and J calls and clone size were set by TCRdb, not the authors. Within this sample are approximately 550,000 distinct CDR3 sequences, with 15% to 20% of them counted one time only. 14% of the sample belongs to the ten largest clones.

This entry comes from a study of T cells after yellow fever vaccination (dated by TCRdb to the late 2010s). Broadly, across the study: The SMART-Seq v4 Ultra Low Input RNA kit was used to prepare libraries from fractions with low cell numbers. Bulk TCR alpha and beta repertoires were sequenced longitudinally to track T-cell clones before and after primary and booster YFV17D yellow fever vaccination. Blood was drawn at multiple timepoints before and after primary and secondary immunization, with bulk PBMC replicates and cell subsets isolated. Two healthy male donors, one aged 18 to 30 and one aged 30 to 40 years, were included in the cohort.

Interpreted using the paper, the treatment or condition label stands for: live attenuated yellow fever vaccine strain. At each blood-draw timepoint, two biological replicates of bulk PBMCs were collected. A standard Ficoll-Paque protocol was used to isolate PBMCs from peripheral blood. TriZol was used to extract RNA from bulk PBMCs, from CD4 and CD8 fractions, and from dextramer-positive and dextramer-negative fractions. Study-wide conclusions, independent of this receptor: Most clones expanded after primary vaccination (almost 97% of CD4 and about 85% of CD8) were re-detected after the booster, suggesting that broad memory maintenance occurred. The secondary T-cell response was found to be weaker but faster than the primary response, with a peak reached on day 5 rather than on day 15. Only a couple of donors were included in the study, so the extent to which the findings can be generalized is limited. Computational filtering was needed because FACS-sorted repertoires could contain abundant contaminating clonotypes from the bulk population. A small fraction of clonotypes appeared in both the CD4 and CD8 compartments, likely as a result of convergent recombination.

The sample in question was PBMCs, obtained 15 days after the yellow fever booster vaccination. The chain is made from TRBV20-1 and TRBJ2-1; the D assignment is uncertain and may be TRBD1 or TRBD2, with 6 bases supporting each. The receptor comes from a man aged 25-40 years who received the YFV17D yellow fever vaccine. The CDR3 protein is CSALPTGRNEQFF. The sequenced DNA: TGCAGTGCCCTTCCTACAGGGAGGAATGAGCAGTTCTTC.